This T cell receptor beta chain was sequenced in a study of neurological immune-mediated disorders. This CDR3 region has 14 residues. Germline CDR1 and CDR2: DFQATT and SNEGSKA (reference sequence). After removal of 5 bases from V and 4 bases from J, the junction contained 8 bases not matched to a gene. This clonotype appeared many times. What it recognizes is unknown. General study findings and limits: Multiple sclerosis, the disease with the least TCR clonal expansion, fell below healthy controls, whereas HTLV-1-associated myelopathy showed the most. Phylogenetic grouping assigned the repertoires of 18 of 34 multiple sclerosis patients to a single related-CDR3 cluster, which may represent a signature.

The method for making cDNA was 5'RACE, and it used 10-nucleotide random UMIs. From 15-18 subjects, every sequencing run obtained over 160 million TCR-beta sequences. TCRdb fed the 5' RACE reads into MiXCR, producing one record per CDR3 protein. The data show 80,000 to 100,000 distinct CDR3 sequences, 3% to 4.5% seen once. This TCR was sampled from a woman aged 45-60 years with multiple sclerosis. The rearrangement joins TRBV20-1 to TRBJ2-1, with 7 nucleotides matching TRBD1. Sequenced sample: PBMCs. Here the CDR3 DNA reads TGCAGTGCTCCGGGACAGAACCCTTACAATGAGCAGTTCTTC. Translation gives CSAPGQNPYNEQFF.